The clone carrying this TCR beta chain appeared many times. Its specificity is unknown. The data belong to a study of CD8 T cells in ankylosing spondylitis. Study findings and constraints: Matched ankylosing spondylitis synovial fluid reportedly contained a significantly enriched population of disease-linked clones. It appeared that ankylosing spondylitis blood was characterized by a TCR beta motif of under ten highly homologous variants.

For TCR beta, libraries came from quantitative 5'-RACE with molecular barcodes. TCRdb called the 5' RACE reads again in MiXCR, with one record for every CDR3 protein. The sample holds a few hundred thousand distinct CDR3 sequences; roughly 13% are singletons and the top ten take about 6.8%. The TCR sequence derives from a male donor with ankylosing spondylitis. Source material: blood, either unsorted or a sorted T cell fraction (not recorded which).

In nucleotides, the CDR3 is TGCGCCAGCAGTGAAACGGGGAGGGCCATCACCGGGGAGCTGTTTTTT. Translation: CASSETGRAITGELFF. The V gene is TRBV10-1, the J gene TRBJ2-2; 7 bases are a match to TRBD2. Germline CDR1 WNHNN, CDR2 SYGVQD (reference sequence). This CDR3 comprises 16 residues. V trimming: 3 bases; J trimming: 4 bases; junction bases outside the gene matches: 8.